These 17 T cell receptor beta chains originate from one sample sequenced in a study of shared clonotypes between healthy human individuals. The data were produced by immunoSEQ multiplex PCR, yet TCRdb's version contains in-frame clones alone and is incomplete. This sample has hundreds of thousands of clones; roughly 98% occur once, and the top ten carry 0.3%. CD45RO negativity and positive selection for CCR7 defined naive CD8 cells, a population that excluded terminally differentiated effector memory CD45RA+ cells. The specimen was naive CD8+ T cells sorted from blood. These TCRs come from a young man in good health.

The gene calls are TRBV29-1 and TRBJ1-3, with 9 bases that match TRBD1. The CDR3 is 16 amino acids. The germline V gene encodes CDR1 SQVTM and CDR2 ANQGSEA. Trimming at V came to 7 bases and at J to 4 bases, leaving 14 bases not matched to a gene. The chain's CDR3 is CSALLIITGGGNTIYF. Written as DNA, the CDR3 is TGCAGCGCCCTTCTAATCATTACAGGGGGCGGAAACACCATATATTTT.

The genes are TRBV4-1 and TRBJ2-7, with 8 bases lining up with TRBD2. CDR3 size: 14 residues. CDR1 is MGHRA and CDR2 is YSYEKL in the germline V gene. J was trimmed by 1 base and V by 4 bases; bases with no gene match: 3. Here the CDR3 DNA reads TGCGCCAGCAGCCCGACTAGCGTTTCCTACGAGCAGTACTTC. Protein sequence: CASSPTSVSYEQYF.

The chain has TRBV7-8 and TRBJ2-1, with 8 nucleotides matching TRBD1. The CDR3 consists of 18 residues. The trim removed 5 bases at V and 0 bases at J, leaving 12 bases unmatched. Germline CDR1 is SGHVS and CDR2 is FQNEAQ. This chain's CDR3 is CASSLRDRTSSSYNEQFF. DNA of the CDR3: TGTGCCAGCAGCCTCCGGGACAGGACATCTAGCTCCTACAATGAGCAGTTCTTC.

This chain links TRBV5-4 with TRBJ2-2; D call uncertain. The V gene's germline CDR1 is SGHNT and CDR2 YYREEE (reference sequence). The CDR3 runs 15 residues. Trimming took 3 bases from V and 1 from J, leaving 10 bases between them. The CDR3 protein is CASSSALGNTGELFF. CDR3 nucleotide sequence: TGTGCCAGCAGCTCCGCATTAGGGAACACCGGGGAGCTGTTTTTT.

Turning to this clone: The same CDR3 also results from other DNA sequences found in this sample. Written as DNA, the CDR3 is TGTGCCAGCAGCCCCACTTCCACCTACGAGCAGTACTTC. Its protein is CASSPTSTYEQYF. The chain recombines TRBV27 with TRBJ2-7; D is uncertain. From germline, CDR1 is MNHEY and CDR2 SMNVEV (reference sequence). V gave up 6 bases and J gave up 2 bases, with 11 bases separating them. There are 13 residues in the CDR3.

The chain has TRBV27 and TRBJ1-2; a possible D gene is TRBD1 (6 bases). CDR1 is MNHEY, CDR2 SMNVEV, per germline (reference sequence). V was shortened by 5 bases and J by 8 bases, with 18 bases between the two germline ends. This CDR3 is 14 amino acids long. The DNA of the CDR3 is TGTGCCAGCAGTCTTATGGGCGGGGGCTGGGGCTACACCTTC. It yields the protein CASSLMGGGWGYTF.

This sequence joins TRBV15 and TRBJ2-3; maybe TRBD1 (5 bases). The germline CDR1 and CDR2 sequences are LNHNV and YYDKDF (reference sequence). CDR3 length equals 15 residues. Deletions cut 0 bases from V and 4 bases from J, with 11 bases between. Written as DNA, the CDR3 is TGTGCCACCAGCAGAGATCAGGGAATCGCAGATACGCAGTATTTT. Amino acid sequence: CATSRDQGIADTQYF. Full variable domain (outside the CDR3, taken from reference TRBV15 and TRBJ2-3): DAMVIQNPRYQVTQFGKPVTLSCSQTLNHNVMYWYQQKSSQAPKLLFHYYDKDFNNEADTPDNFQSRRPNTSFCFLDIRSPGLGDTAMYLCATSRDQGIADTQYFGPGTRLTVL.

V gene TRBV10-1 combines with J gene TRBJ2-1; D may match TRBD1 or TRBD2 (6 bases each). The CDR3 extends over 14 amino acids. Germline-derived CDR1 and CDR2 are WNHNN and SYGVQD (reference sequence). V lost 4 bases and J lost 7, with 14 bases in between. CDR3 in amino acids: CASSARRGLNEQFF. CDR3 nucleotide sequence: TGCGCCAGCAGTGCCCGGAGGGGGTTAAATGAGCAGTTCTTC.

The chain couples TRBV7-9 to TRBJ1-1; 7 nucleotides agree with TRBD1. This CDR3 is built from 17 residues. The V and J ends lost 5 bases and 0 bases, in that order; junction bases with no gene match: 12. The germline V gene encodes CDR1 SEHNR and CDR2 FQNEAQ (reference sequence). This chain's CDR3 is CASSPRGQLYMNTEAFF. The CDR3 DNA reads as TGTGCCAGCAGCCCGAGGGGGCAGTTGTACATGAACACTGAAGCTTTCTTT.

A word on this clone: Other DNA sequences in the sample encode the same CDR3. The chain carries TRBV29-1 and TRBJ2-7, with a weak D call TRBD2 (6 bases). Germline V gene lookup returns CDR1 SQVTM and CDR2 ANQGSEA. The CDR3 sequence is 13 residues long. Between the trimmed V and J ends, which lost 3 bases and 0 bases, there was a span of 9 bases. Here the CDR3 reads CSVEAGSSYEQYF. Here the CDR3 DNA reads TGCAGCGTTGAGGCGGGGAGCTCCTACGAGCAGTACTTC.

The rearrangement joins TRBV11-2 to TRBJ1-5; 7 positions agree with TRBD1. From germline, CDR1 is SGHAT and CDR2 FQNNGV. The V gene end was trimmed by 5 bases and the J gene end by 4 bases; junction bases not matched to a gene: 14. The CDR3 spans 17 residues. CDR3: CASSHFTTAGGNQPQHF. For the CDR3, the DNA is TGTGCCAGCAGCCATTTTACGACGGCAGGGGGGAATCAGCCCCAGCATTTT.

This clone was seen once. The CDR3 nucleotides are TGCAGCGTTGATCGGTCCGGGGACGGCATCTATGGCTACACCTTC. It specifies CSVDRSGDGIYGYTF. The chain joins TRBV29-1 to TRBJ1-2; D possibly corresponds to TRBD1 (5 bases). Trimming took 3 bases from V and 4 from J, leaving 18 bases between them. Germline V gives CDR1 SQVTM, CDR2 ANQGSEA. The CDR3 runs 15 residues.

V and J are TRBV2 and TRBJ2-7; D is undetermined. Germline CDR1 SNHLY, CDR2 FYNNEI. CDR3 size: 12 residues. Trimming took 7 bases from V and 3 from J, leaving 10 bases between them. Here the CDR3 reads CASMGTVYEQYF. DNA of the CDR3: TGTGCCAGCATGGGAACAGTCTACGAGCAGTACTTC.

The V call is TRBV19, the J call TRBJ2-7, with D hard to call. This CDR3 has 9 residues. CDR1 and CDR2 from the germline V gene are LNHDA and SQIVND (reference sequence). Trimming shortened V by 11 bases and J by 6 bases, and 8 bases separated the two germline ends. CDR3 coding DNA: TGTGCCGTGAAGTTCGAGCAGTACTTC. It yields the protein CAVKFEQYF.

This chain connects TRBV28 to TRBJ2-7; 13 nucleotides line up with TRBD2. Germline V gene data show CDR1 as MDHEN and CDR2 as SYDVKM. The length of the CDR3 is 18 residues. Losses at the gene ends were 0 bases for V and 0 bases for J; bases not matched to a gene: 5. The CDR3 region has the DNA TGTGCCAGCAGTTTATGGACTAGCGGGAGGACTAGCTCCTACGAGCAGTACTTC. The encoded protein is CASSLWTSGRTSSYEQYF.

V is TRBV27 and J is TRBJ2-7; D perhaps matches TRBD2 (6 bases). Trimming stripped 6 bases from V and 3 bases from J, with 15 bases between. The CDR3 is 14 residues long. The V gene's germline CDR1 is MNHEY and CDR2 SMNVEV (reference sequence). The CDR3 protein is CASRTRDPHYEQYF. The CDR3 coding sequence is TGTGCCAGCAGGACGCGGGATCCCCACTACGAGCAGTACTTC.

This sequence joins TRBV6-5 and TRBJ2-7, with D possibly matching TRBD2 (5 bases). Deletions cut 2 bases from V and 6 bases from J, with 14 bases between. The CDR3 length is 14 residues. Germline V gene data show CDR1 as MNHEY and CDR2 as SVGAGI. The CDR3 protein is CASSYASLASEQYF. CDR3 in DNA: TGTGCCAGCAGTTACGCTAGCTTAGCCTCCGAGCAGTACTTC.